This entry lists 24 T cell receptor beta chains sequenced from one sample in a study of shared clonotypes between healthy human individuals. Some clones are missing from TCRdb's copy, which holds only in-frame ones; the method was immunoSEQ multiplex PCR. Counted here are about 480,000 clones, 60% to 80% occurring once; the ten biggest clones make up roughly an eighth. The sample taken for sequencing was PBMCs. Source of these receptors: a woman aged 40 to 55 in good health. Some clones in this sample may be carry-over from other donors' samples.

This clone was counted once. The chain has TRBV7-6 and TRBJ2-7, with 9 bases matching TRBD1. The V gene end was trimmed by 2 bases and the J gene end by 3 bases; junction bases not matched to a gene: 5. The CDR3 is made up of 15 amino acids. Germline-derived CDR1 and CDR2 are SGHVS and FNYEAQ. The DNA for the CDR3 is TGTGCCAGCAGCTTACGGGACAGGGAACACTACGAGCAGTACTTC. It specifies CASSLRDREHYEQYF.

This clone was seen a handful of times. The chain is built from TRBV7-9 and TRBJ2-3; 12 positions agree with TRBD2. This CDR3 is built from 14 residues. After removal of 5 bases from V and 5 bases from J, the junction contained 2 bases not matched to a gene. In germline, CDR1 is SEHNR, CDR2 FQNEAQ (reference sequence). The DNA of the CDR3 is TGTGCCAGCAGCCGGACTAGCGGGAAAGATACGCAGTATTTT. Translated, it gives CASSRTSGKDTQYF.

Worth noting for this clone: The sample carries other DNA sequences with the same CDR3. The chain combines TRBV7-2 with TRBJ1-2; D is undetermined. The CDR3 spans 13 residues. CDR1 is SGHTA, CDR2 FQGNSA, per germline. Trimming took off 0 bases at V and 7 bases at J, with 9 bases between the two ends. Written as DNA, the CDR3 is TGTGCCAGCAGCTTAGCGGGGTCGGGTGGCTACACCTTC. Its translation: CASSLAGSGGYTF.

About this clone itself: An end of the junction does not agree with germline; a read error may underlie this. The gene calls are TRBV7-7 and TRBJ2-5; TRBD2 aligns across 9 bases. The CDR3 sequence is 16 residues long. CDR1 is SSHAT, CDR2 FNYEAQ, per germline (reference sequence). The CDR3 here is CASSLEGSGSGETQYF. The CDR3 coding sequence is TGTGCTAGCAGCTTAGAGGGTAGCGGGAGTGGGGAGACCCAGTACTTC.

The V call is TRBV9, the J call TRBJ2-5; tentatively, D is TRBD2 (6 bases). Trimming took 3 bases from V and 7 from J, leaving 16 bases between them. Per the germline V gene, CDR1 is SGDLS and CDR2 is YYNGEE. This CDR3 is built from 14 residues. CDR3 amino acids: CASSGKTSSGTQYF. CDR3 bases: TGTGCCAGCAGCGGAAAAACTAGCTCGGGGACCCAGTACTTC.

The chain carries TRBV7-9 and TRBJ1-1; D is uncertain. Germline V gives CDR1 SEHNR, CDR2 FQNEAQ (reference sequence). V lost 3 bases and J lost 7, with 9 bases in between. CDR3 length equals 12 residues. CDR3 sequence (DNA): TGTGCCAGCAGCTTTGGGCAGCATGAAGCTTTCTTT. Translation: CASSFGQHEAFF.

V is TRBV2 and J is TRBJ1-3; 7 nucleotides match TRBD1. V lost 0 bases, J lost 8 bases, and 4 bases stayed unmatched. This CDR3 has 14 residues. Per germline, CDR1 SNHLY and CDR2 FYNNEI. The CDR3 loop is CASSEATGLDTIYF. The CDR3 nucleotides read TGTGCCAGCAGTGAAGCGACAGGGTTGGACACCATATATTTT.

The chain is built from TRBV9 and TRBJ2-1; TRBD2 matches 7 bases. CDR1 is SGDLS and CDR2 is YYNGEE in the germline V gene. The V segment lost 0 bases and the J segment 2 bases; nucleotides outside the gene matches: 5. The CDR3 is made up of 16 amino acids. CDR3 residues: CASSVAAGEAYNEQFF. In DNA, the CDR3 is TGTGCCAGCAGCGTAGCGGCGGGAGAGGCCTACAATGAGCAGTTCTTC.

CDR3 region: CASSYVTSGRRELFF. The CDR3 DNA is TGTGCCAGCAGTTACGTGACTAGCGGGAGACGGGAGCTGTTTTTT. This sequence joins TRBV6-5 and TRBJ2-2; 12 bases map to TRBD2. Trimming removed 2 bases from V and 9 bases from J; junction bases left unmatched: 4. This CDR3 has 15 amino acids. Germline values: CDR1 MNHEY, CDR2 SVGAGI.

This clone was counted many times. CDR3: CASSLRVTASNEQFF. The CDR3, as DNA: TGCGCCAGCAGCTTGCGCGTGACAGCCTCCAATGAGCAGTTCTTC. The chain carries TRBV5-1 and TRBJ2-1, with a tentative D call TRBD1 (5 bases). The V and J ends lost 1 base and 6 bases respectively, with 14 bases between them. Germline CDR1 SGHRS, CDR2 YFSETQ. CDR3 length equals 15 residues.

This clone turned up a few times. The V call is TRBV20-1, the J call TRBJ1-2, with D possibly TRBD1 on 5 matching bases. V lost 6 bases to trimming and J lost 10 bases, with 12 bases between them. Germline values: CDR1 DFQATT, CDR2 SNEGSKA (reference sequence). CDR3 length: 10 amino acids. CDR3 amino acids: CSASGDLYTF. CDR3 sequence (DNA): TGCAGTGCCAGTGGGGACCTCTACACCTTC.

This clone showed up many times. The rearrangement uses TRBV27 and TRBJ1-5; D is undetermined. Per germline, CDR1 MNHEY and CDR2 SMNVEV (reference sequence). V shed 6 bases and J shed 7 bases, with 19 bases lying between them. This CDR3 is 15 amino acids long. CDR3 protein: CASSPLGVLSQPQHF. The CDR3 DNA reads TGTGCCAGCAGCCCACTCGGGGTATTGTCCCAGCCCCAGCATTTT.

Here the CDR3 DNA reads TGCGCCAGCAGCCAAGGGCCCGGGACAGGGGGTCAGCCCCAGCATTTT. Protein: CASSQGPGTGGQPQHF. This chain uses TRBV4-1 with TRBJ1-5; TRBD1 agrees at 11 bases. The CDR3 is 16 amino acids. The V gene's germline CDR1 is MGHRA and CDR2 YSYEKL. V gave up 1 base and J gave up 6 bases; unmatched junction bases: 5.

In its sample, this clone was seen a few times. This chain links TRBV14 with TRBJ1-1; 7 nucleotides agree with TRBD1. J lost 6 bases, V lost 6 bases, and 7 bases had no gene match. The CDR3 totals 13 residues. CDR1 is SGHDN, CDR2 FVKESK, per germline. In DNA form, the CDR3 reads TGTGCCAGCAGGAGACAGGGACGGGCTGAAGCTTTCTTT. Translating gives CASRRQGRAEAFF.

The gene calls are TRBV6-6 and TRBJ1-1, with 7 bases fitting TRBD1. CDR1 MNHNY and CDR2 SVGAGI come from the germline V gene (reference sequence). The CDR3 is 15 amino acids. J was trimmed by 1 base and V by 6 bases; bases with no gene match: 8. CDR3 in DNA: TGTGCCAGCAGGATGACAGGGTCCAGGAACACTGAAGCTTTCTTT. Translating gives CASRMTGSRNTEAFF.

J is TRBJ2-3 and V is TRBV5-4; maybe TRBD2 (8 bases). This CDR3 spans 15 amino acids. Deletions cut 7 bases from V and 3 bases from J, with 18 bases between. The germline gives CDR1 SGHNT, CDR2 YYREEE (reference sequence). The CDR3 region is CASYRGGQTTDTQYF. CDR3 DNA sequence: TGTGCCAGCTACCGGGGGGGACAGACAACAGATACGCAGTATTTT.

The rearrangement links TRBV4-2 to TRBJ2-5; maybe TRBD1 (5 bases). Trimming pared 0 bases from V and 5 bases from J, leaving 13 bases between. This CDR3 has 15 residues. Germline CDR1 reads LGHNA; CDR2 reads YNFKEQ. The CDR3 protein is CASSQDAGRVETQYF. CDR3 nucleotides: TGTGCCAGCAGCCAAGATGCAGGCAGGGTGGAGACCCAGTACTTC.

This chain uses TRBV5-4 with TRBJ2-3; no reliable D call. Trimming left V 0 bases short and J 6 bases short, with 11 bases between. The CDR3 has 14 amino acids. The germline V gene encodes CDR1 SGHNT and CDR2 YYREEE (reference sequence). The CDR3 sequence: CASSLVGSSDTQYF. The CDR3 nucleotides are TGTGCCAGCAGCTTGGTGGGTAGCAGTGATACGCAGTATTTT. Complete variable domain (other parts from reference TRBV5-4 and TRBJ2-3): ETGVTQSPTHLIKTRGQQVTLRCSSQSGHNTVSWYQQALGQGPQFIFQYYREEENGRGNFPPRFSGLQFPNYSSELNVNALELDDSALYLCASSLVGSSDTQYFGPGTRLTVL.

This chain connects TRBV7-3 to TRBJ2-2; weak D call: TRBD2 (6 bases). This CDR3 contains 15 residues. V lost 1 base, J lost 7 bases, and 13 bases lay in between. CDR1 and CDR2 from the germline V gene are SGHTA and FQGTGA. The DNA of the CDR3 is TGTGCCAGCAGCTTAAATGTGGGACTGGGCGGGGAGCTGTTTTTT. It translates to CASSLNVGLGGELFF. Combining the CDR3 with reference TRBV7-3 and TRBJ2-2 gives the whole variable domain GAGVSQTPSNKVTEKGKYVELRCDPISGHTALYWYRQSLGQGPEFLIYFQGTGAADDSGLPNDRFFAVRPEGSVSTLKIQRTERGDSAVYLCASSLNVGLGGELFFGEGSRLTVL.

This clone was detected a few times. V usage is TRBV30 and J usage is TRBJ1-5, with a weak D call TRBD1 (5 bases). The CDR3 has 13 residues. Germline CDR1 reads GTSNPN; CDR2 reads SVGIG (reference sequence). The V end lost 5 bases, the J end lost 3 bases, and 11 bases lay between the germline ends. CDR3 sequence reads: CAWARGLNQPQHF. In nucleotides, the CDR3 is TGTGCCTGGGCCCGGGGCCTCAATCAGCCCCAGCATTTT.

A note on this clone: A far larger clone lies a single base away; this is likely a read error. Other DNA sequences within the sample encode an identical CDR3. The chain links TRBV4-2 to TRBJ2-3, with D hard to call. Germline loops: CDR1 LGHNA, CDR2 YNFKEQ. CDR3 size: 14 residues. V was cut by 1 base and J by 6 bases, with 11 bases left in between. CDR3 DNA: TGTGCCAGCAGCCAAGGAGGAGCACAGGATACGCAGTATTTT. Its protein product is CASSQGGAQDTQYF.

The rearrangement links TRBV9 to TRBJ2-1, with 7 bases matching TRBD2. V dropped 2 bases and J dropped 7; count of bases not matched to a gene: 9. The CDR3 extends over 15 amino acids. Germline assignment: CDR1 SGDLS and CDR2 YYNGEE. The CDR3 nucleotides are TGTGCCAGCAGCGTGAGCGGGGCATTGGGAAATGAGCAGTTCTTC. Translation gives CASSVSGALGNEQFF.

This clone was found once. V and J are TRBV2 and TRBJ2-7; D is perhaps TRBD1 (6 bases). Germline lookup yields CDR1 SNHLY and CDR2 FYNNEI. Trimming shortened V by 8 bases and J by 5 bases, and 16 bases separated the two germline ends. This CDR3 region has 13 residues. In DNA, the CDR3 is TGTGCCAGCCGATGGGGGCTCGGTCACGAGCAGTACTTC. Its translation: CASRWGLGHEQYF. The whole variable domain, remainder taken from reference TRBV2 and TRBJ2-7, is EPEVTQTPSHQVTQMGQEVILRCVPISNHLYFYWYRQILGQKVEFLVSFYNNEISEKSEIFDDQFSVERPDGSNFTLKIRSTKLEDSAMYFCASRWGLGHEQYFGPGTRLTVT.

In its sample, this clone was seen a few times. The V gene is TRBV5-6, the J gene TRBJ2-6; D call uncertain. CDR1 and CDR2 (germline): SGHDT, YYEEEE. This CDR3 comprises 17 residues. Trimming shortened V by 0 bases and J by 4 bases, and 14 bases separated the two germline ends. The CDR3 DNA reads as TGTGCCAGCAGCTTGGGGACCTTTACGAGCGGGGCCAACGTCCTGACTTTC. This sequence encodes CASSLGTFTSGANVLTF.